A selection of T cell receptor beta chains follows, all from one sample in a study of response to subunit inactivated influenza vaccine. TCRdb itself ran the RT-PCR reads through MiXCR, one entry per CDR3 protein. Of 650,000 to 800,000 distinct CDR3 sequences listed, approximately 15% are singletons. The material sequenced was PBMCs from blood, taken around 14 days before vaccination. The receptors stem from a man over 45 who received an inactivated influenza vaccine. Both conserved end residues are part of each CDR3. A D gene is named only where the DNA matches it firmly. Not all rows give a size; the values are once, few, many and, for expanded clones, a class.

clone size,V gene,J gene,D gene,CDR3 protein,CDR3 DNA
.,TRBV28,TRBJ2-3,.,CASSSSAAQGKGTQYF,.
.,TRBV19,TRBJ2-1,.,CASTPLGGRYNEQFF,TGTGCCAGTACCCCCCTTGGCGGTAGGTACAATGAGCAGTTCTTC
many,TRBV12-3/TRBV12-4,TRBJ2-7,.,CASTRGDDSYEQYF,TGTGCCAGCACCCGAGGGGACGATTCCTACGAGCAGTACTTC
few,TRBV12-3/TRBV12-4,TRBJ1-2,.,CASSFMRPDYGYTF,TGTGCCAGCAGTTTTATGCGGCCGGACTATGGCTACACCTTC
.,TRBV2,TRBJ2-5,.,CASNSRRQETQYF,TGTGCCAGCAACTCGAGAAGGCAAGAGACCCAGTACTTC
.,TRBV11-2,TRBJ1-4,.,CASSQSTPSAANEKLFF,TGTGCCAGCAGCCAATCGACACCCTCGGCAGCTAATGAAAAACTGTTTTTT
few,TRBV20-1,TRBJ2-3,.,CSAMGHRSTDTQYF,TGCAGTGCTATGGGACACCGGAGCACAGATACGCAGTATTTT
few,TRBV4-2,TRBJ2-1,TRBD2,CASSQEAGGPKEQFF,TGTGCCAGCAGCCAAGAAGCGGGAGGGCCAAAAGAGCAGTTCTTC
many,TRBV4-3,TRBJ2-7,.,CASSRGVNSLYEQYF,TGCGCCAGCAGCCGAGGGGTCAATTCTTTGTACGAGCAGTACTTC
few,TRBV6-5,TRBJ2-4,.,CASSYNPGENIQYF,TGTGCCAGCAGTTACAATCCGGGGGAAAACATTCAGTACTTC
few,TRBV20-1,TRBJ1-4,.,CSASSTNEKLFF,TGCAGTGCTAGTTCCACTAATGAAAAACTGTTTTTT
.,TRBV24-1,TRBJ1-5,.,CATSDPTLNQPQHF,TGTGCCACCAGTGATCCTACCCTCAATCAGCCCCAGCATTTT
few,TRBV6-2/TRBV6-3,TRBJ2-7,.,CASSVPRRWSSYEQYF,TGTGCCAGCAGTGTACCCCGGCGGTGGAGCTCCTACGAGCAGTACTTC
few,TRBV12-3/TRBV12-4,TRBJ1-4,TRBD1,CASTKDRVWNEKLFF,TGTGCCAGCACCAAAGACAGGGTGTGGAATGAAAAACTGTTTTTT
.,TRBV20-1,TRBJ1-5,TRBD1,CSASRPGTENQPQHF,TGCAGTGCTAGTCGCCCCGGGACAGAAAATCAGCCCCAGCATTTT
many,TRBV5-1,TRBJ2-1,.,CASSSGASSYNEQFF,TGCGCCAGCAGCTCGGGGGCCAGCTCCTACAATGAGCAGTTCTTC
.,TRBV5-6,TRBJ2-5,TRBD1,CASSLGLTGGAEETQYF,TGTGCCAGCAGCTTGGGATTGACAGGGGGCGCGGAGGAGACCCAGTACTTC
.,TRBV7-3,TRBJ2-3,.,CASAPGRGADTQYF,TGTGCCAGCGCCCCCGGGAGAGGCGCAGATACGCAGTATTTT
few,TRBV4-2,TRBJ1-2,.,CASSQDRAGGGYTF,TGTGCCAGCAGCCAAGACAGGGCAGGCGGTGGCTACACCTTC
many,TRBV12-3/TRBV12-4,TRBJ1-5,.,CASSYGNGPQHF,TGTGCCAGCAGTTATGGTAACGGGCCCCAGCATTTT
many,TRBV3-1,TRBJ2-1,.,CASSRNNEQFF,TGTGCCAGCAGCCGAAACAATGAGCAGTTCTTC
few,TRBV5-1,TRBJ2-1,TRBD2,CASSLLALADYNEQFF,TGCGCCAGCAGCCTTCTTGCGCTAGCGGACTACAATGAGCAGTTCTTC
many,TRBV12-3/TRBV12-4,TRBJ2-2,TRBD1,CASSLRQGSTGELFF,TGTGCCAGCAGTTTACGACAGGGTAGCACCGGGGAGCTGTTTTTT
few,TRBV5-5,TRBJ2-7,.,CASSLVAGASYEQYF,TGTGCCAGCAGCTTGGTGGCAGGGGCATCCTACGAGCAGTACTTC
few,TRBV11-2,TRBJ2-1,.,CASSFRGGFLRGEQFF,TGTGCCAGCAGCTTCCGTGGGGGCTTCCTAAGGGGTGAGCAGTTCTTC
few,TRBV12-3/TRBV12-4,TRBJ1-1,.,CASSWPGRNTEAFF,TGTGCCAGCAGTTGGCCCGGGAGGAACACTGAAGCTTTCTTT
many,TRBV9,TRBJ2-1,TRBD2,CASSVSGRANEQFF,TGTGCCAGCAGCGTCTCCGGGAGGGCCAATGAGCAGTTCTTC
many,TRBV4-3,TRBJ2-1,.,CASSQEVGGYNEQFF,TGCGCCAGCAGCCAAGAAGTAGGGGGCTACAATGAGCAGTTCTTC
few,TRBV7-6,TRBJ2-3,.,CASSTYIGGRGTDTQYF,TGTGCCAGCAGCACATACATTGGGGGCCGAGGCACAGATACGCAGTATTTT
many,TRBV24-1,TRBJ2-2,TRBD1,CATSRQGANTGELFF,TGTGCCACCAGTCGACAGGGGGCCAACACCGGGGAGCTGTTTTTT
.,TRBV9,TRBJ2-2,.,CASSVGRGGGATAELFF,TGTGCCAGCAGCGTAGGGAGGGGCGGAGGGGCCACCGCGGAGCTGTTTTTT
few,TRBV10-3,TRBJ2-5,TRBD1,CATGTGPETQYF,TGTGCCACGGGGACAGGGCCGGAGACCCAGTACTTC
.,TRBV12-3/TRBV12-4,TRBJ1-2,.,CASSLIGHNYGYTF,TGTGCCAGCAGTTTAATAGGACATAACTATGGCTACACCTTC
.,TRBV4-2,TRBJ2-5,.,CASSQDEQQKETQYF,TGTGCCAGCAGCCAAGATGAGCAGCAAAAGGAGACCCAGTACTTC
.,TRBV7-2,TRBJ2-7,TRBD2,CASLRRGLAGPYEQYF,TGTGCCAGCCTACGACGGGGGCTAGCGGGACCCTACGAGCAGTACTTC
once,TRBV20-1,TRBJ2-7,TRBD1,CSARQGANDEQYF,TGCAGTGCTCGACAGGGGGCGAATGACGAGCAGTACTTC
.,TRBV5-6,TRBJ1-1,.,CASSKGFLDTEAFF,TGTGCCAGCAGCAAGGGGTTTTTGGACACTGAAGCTTTCTTT
few,TRBV15,TRBJ2-5,.,CATSRRGETQYF,TGTGCCACCAGCAGAAGGGGTGAGACCCAGTACTTC
many,TRBV11-2,TRBJ1-2,.,CASSSESYGYTF,TGTGCCAGCAGCTCGGAAAGCTATGGCTACACCTTC
many,TRBV6-2/TRBV6-3,TRBJ2-1,.,CASSNTGLEFF,TGTGCCAGCAGTAATACAGGCCTCGAGTTCTTC
.,TRBV7-9,TRBJ1-3,.,CASSFERGGGNTIYF,TGTGCCAGCAGCTTTGAACGGGGAGGTGGAAACACCATATATTTT
.,TRBV28,TRBJ2-7,.,CASSSPASPYEQYF,TGTGCCAGCAGTTCCCCCGCGAGCCCCTACGAGCAGTACTTC
.,TRBV15,TRBJ2-3,TRBD2,CATSRGTSGYTDTQYF,TGTGCCACCAGCAGAGGGACTAGCGGATACACAGATACGCAGTATTTT
.,TRBV29-1,TRBJ2-2,.,CSVLGNTGELFF,TGCAGCGTTCTGGGAAACACCGGGGAGCTGTTTTTT
.,TRBV4-3,TRBJ2-2,.,CASSQDLGLNTGELFF,TGCGCCAGCAGCCAAGATCTCGGCCTGAACACCGGGGAGCTGTTTTTT
.,TRBV7-2,TRBJ2-5,TRBD2,CASSLGPSGSSGTQYF,TGTGCCAGCAGCTTAGGGCCTAGCGGGAGTTCGGGGACCCAGTACTTC
.,TRBV20-1,TRBJ1-6,.,CSASGTEGSYNSPLHF,TGCAGTGCTAGCGGGACGGAGGGGTCCTATAATTCACCCCTCCACTTT
many,TRBV27,TRBJ2-7,.,CASSFHSYEQYF,TGTGCCAGCAGTTTTCACTCCTACGAGCAGTACTTC
.,TRBV5-1,TRBJ2-3,.,CASSLEKGVGTDTQYF,TGCGCCAGCAGCTTGGAAAAGGGCGTAGGAACAGATACGCAGTATTTT
.,TRBV12-3/TRBV12-4,TRBJ2-2,TRBD2,CASSAPLAMDGELFF,TGTGCCAGCAGTGCTCCACTAGCGATGGACGGGGAGCTGTTTTTT
few,TRBV20-1,TRBJ1-5,.,CSATKDGFSNQPQHF,TGCAGTGCAACTAAGGACGGTTTTAGCAATCAGCCCCAGCATTTT
few,TRBV3-1,TRBJ2-7,TRBD2,CASSPPVGTSGSQPYEQYF,TGTGCCAGCAGCCCGCCCGTCGGGACTAGCGGGAGTCAGCCCTACGAGCAGTACTTC
few,TRBV6-2/TRBV6-3,TRBJ1-5,.,CASSYVFRQAGSNQPQHF,TGTGCCAGCAGTTACGTCTTCAGACAGGCCGGGAGCAATCAGCCCCAGCATTTT
many,TRBV29-1,TRBJ2-1,TRBD2,CSAERGADEQFF,TGCAGCGCAGAGCGGGGCGCGGATGAGCAGTTCTTC